These 27 T cell receptor beta chains share one sample of origin, sequenced in a study of blood T cell repertoires in COVID-19. Produced via immunoSEQ multiplex PCR; TCRdb's table is partial and in-frame only. The data contain approximately 150,000 clones, 84% of them singletons. The specimen sequenced was PBMCs or T cells enriched from blood (not recorded which). These receptors came from a woman between 45 and 60 years old with acute COVID-19.

The chain recombines TRBV5-8 with TRBJ2-5; the D gene is possibly TRBD1 (6 bases). Per germline, CDR1 SGHTS and CDR2 YDEGEE. The CDR3 spans 13 residues. Trimming cost V 5 bases and J 1 base, with 9 bases left between them. Written as DNA, the CDR3 is TGTGCCAGCAGGACAGGAACCCAAGAGACCCAGTACTTC. Encoded protein: CASRTGTQETQYF. The full variable domain, rest sourced from reference TRBV5-8 and TRBJ2-5, is EAGVTQSPTHLIKTRGQQATLRCSPISGHTSVYWYQQALGLGLQFLLWYDEGEERNRGNFPPRFSGRQFPNYSSELNVNALELEDSALYLCASRTGTQETQYFGPGTRLLVL.

The J gene is TRBJ1-1, the V gene TRBV7-8, with D maybe TRBD1 (5 bases). In germline, CDR1 is SGHVS, CDR2 FQNEAQ. V was clipped by 2 bases and J by 1 base, with 17 bases between them. The CDR3 sequence is 17 residues long. The CDR3 sequence is CASSLMWAGTGNTEAFF. Written as DNA, the CDR3 is TGTGCCAGCAGCTTAATGTGGGCGGGGACGGGGAACACTGAAGCTTTCTTT.

A word on this clone: It is unclear where the CDR3 begins or ends on the DNA, so no DNA is shown, and the CDR3 is as TCRdb lists it. V gene TRBV29-1 combines with J gene TRBJ1-1; TRBD1, the D gene given by the table, was not confirmed from the DNA. The CDR3 spans 14 amino acids, including both terminal residues. Per germline, CDR1 SQVTM and CDR2 ANQGSEA. The CDR3 is CSVGKGSGTGPLGF.

The gene calls are TRBV4-1 and TRBJ2-2; 12 positions agree with TRBD2. CDR3 length: 17 amino acids. The junction had 8 bases not matched to a gene; V was cut back by 5 bases and J by 4 bases. Germline values: CDR1 MGHRA, CDR2 YSYEKL. The CDR3 DNA reads as TGCGCCAGCAGCGGCCAAAGACTAGCGGGGGCCACCGGGGAGCTGTTTTTT. As protein: CASSGQRLAGATGELFF.

This clone was seen only once. V is TRBV27 and J is TRBJ2-3, with TRBD2 identical over 13 bases. In germline, CDR1 is MNHEY, CDR2 SMNVEV (reference sequence). Trimming at V came to 6 bases and at J to 5 bases, leaving 11 bases not matched to a gene. This CDR3 spans 17 amino acids. CDR3 protein: CASRYISRTSGRDTQYF. CDR3 bases: TGTGCCAGCAGATACATTTCGAGGACTAGCGGGAGAGATACGCAGTATTTT.

This chain joins TRBV30 and TRBJ1-3; D gene ambiguous. CDR1 GTSNPN and CDR2 SVGIG come from the germline V gene (reference sequence). V lost 8 bases and J lost 1, with 9 bases in between. There are 12 residues in the CDR3. Written as DNA, the CDR3 is TGTGCCGGCCGGAGATCTGGAAACACCATATATTTT. Translation: CAGRRSGNTIYF. Variable domain in full (rest from reference TRBV30 and TRBJ1-3): SQTIHQWPATLVQPVGSPLSLECTVEGTSNPNLYWYRQAAGRGLQLLFYSVGIGQISSEVPQNLSASRPQDRQFILSSKKLLLSDSGFYLCAGRRSGNTIYFGEGSWLTVV.

This chain links TRBV20-1 with TRBJ2-1, with unresolved D. V shed 5 bases and J shed 9 bases, with 11 bases lying between them. Looked up from germline, CDR1 is DFQATT and CDR2 is SNEGSKA (reference sequence). The CDR3 is made up of 11 amino acids. The CDR3 DNA reads TGCAGTGCTTCGCTATTGTTTGAGCAGTTCTTC. Amino acid sequence: CSASLLFEQFF.

The chain joins TRBV2 to TRBJ2-7, with 9 nucleotides matching TRBD1. Germline CDR1 reads SNHLY; CDR2 reads FYNNEI. Germline trimming cut 7 bases from V and 3 bases from J; bases unmatched to any gene: 10. The CDR3 is 15 residues long. CDR3 DNA: TGTGCCAGCAAAAGACCGGGACAGGGACTCTACGAGCAGTACTTC. This encodes CASKRPGQGLYEQYF.

J is TRBJ2-2 and V is TRBV15; 10 bases are a match to TRBD1. Losses at the gene ends were 5 bases for V and 5 bases for J; bases not matched to a gene: 2. Germline lookup yields CDR1 LNHNV and CDR2 YYDKDF (reference sequence). This CDR3 has 14 residues. The CDR3 DNA is TGTGCCACCAGCGGACAGGGGGAGACCGGGGAGCTGTTTTTT. Its protein product is CATSGQGETGELFF.

The chain carries TRBV12-3 or TRBV12-4 and TRBJ1-6, with a weak D call TRBD1 (5 bases). V was trimmed by 0 bases and J by 14 bases, leaving 11 bases between them. This CDR3 has 13 amino acids. CDR3 amino acids: CASSLAQGRTLHF. The CDR3 coding sequence is TGTGCCAGCAGTTTAGCGCAGGGCCGAACCCTCCACTTT.

V gene TRBV29-1 combines with J gene TRBJ1-2; no clear D gene. The CDR3 covers 12 residues. The V end lost 6 bases, the J end lost 6 bases, and 14 bases lay between the germline ends. CDR1 and CDR2 from the germline V gene are SQVTM and ANQGSEA. The CDR3 DNA follows: TGCAGCGTCGCGGCTGGGCGGGATGGCTACACCTTC. Residues: CSVAAGRDGYTF.

The table lists this clone with a count of one. The V and J genes are TRBV4-2 and TRBJ1-3, with no clear D. V lost 2 bases and J 0 bases, leaving 8 bases between the germline ends. The CDR3 is 15 amino acids. The germline V gene has CDR1 LGHNA and CDR2 YNFKEQ. The CDR3 here is CASSQNPSSGNTIYF. The DNA for the CDR3 is TGTGCCAGCAGCCAAAACCCGAGCTCTGGAAACACCATATATTTT.

The chain is built from TRBV11-2 and TRBJ2-7; maybe TRBD2 (6 bases). V was pared by 0 bases and J by 5 bases, with 11 bases between. Germline values: CDR1 SGHAT, CDR2 FQNNGV. The CDR3 extends over 14 amino acids. The chain's CDR3 is CASSLDFGGNEQYF. The CDR3 nucleotides are TGTGCCAGCAGCTTAGATTTTGGGGGGAACGAGCAGTACTTC.

This clone was seen more than once but under ten times. This chain links TRBV5-5 with TRBJ1-3; D gene uncertain. V was trimmed by 3 bases and J by 7 bases, leaving 29 bases between them. Germline loops: CDR1 SGHKS, CDR2 YYEKEE (reference sequence). This CDR3 has 19 amino acids. CDR3 region: CASSSGGLAGGLVENTIYF. CDR3 sequence (DNA): TGTGCCAGCAGCTCCGGCGGACTAGCGGGAGGTCTGGTTGAGAACACCATATATTTT. The complete variable domain, with remaining parts taken from reference TRBV5-5 and TRBJ1-3, reads DAGVTQSPTHLIKTRGQQVTLRCSPISGHKSVSWYQQVLGQGPQFIFQYYEKEERGRGNFPDRFSARQFPNYSSELNVNALLLGDSALYLCASSSGGLAGGLVENTIYFGEGSWLTVV.

This chain connects TRBV30 to TRBJ2-3; unclear D gene. V was pared by 1 base and J by 0 bases, with 11 bases between. Germline V gene sequence: CDR1 GTSNPN, CDR2 SVGIG (reference sequence). The CDR3 is made up of 15 amino acids. The CDR3 loop reads CAWSGSPISTDTQYF. CDR3 in DNA: TGTGCCTGGAGTGGGTCTCCTATTAGCACAGATACGCAGTATTTT. Full variable domain (missing parts from reference TRBV30 and TRBJ2-3): SQTIHQWPATLVQPVGSPLSLECTVEGTSNPNLYWYRQAAGRGLQLLFYSVGIGQISSEVPQNLSASRPQDRQFILSSKKLLLSDSGFYLCAWSGSPISTDTQYFGPGTRLTVL.

V is TRBV29-1 and J is TRBJ2-2; D is possibly TRBD2 (6 bases). Germline lookup yields CDR1 SQVTM and CDR2 ANQGSEA. Trimming stripped 4 bases from V and 6 bases from J, with 12 bases between. The CDR3 totals 13 residues. This CDR3 reads CSVVLPGAGELFF. CDR3 nucleotides: TGCAGCGTTGTCCTCCCGGGGGCCGGGGAGCTGTTTTTT.

This clone was seen many times. In DNA form, the CDR3 reads TGCGCCAGCAGCCTACAGGGGAATACGGGGAATTCACCCCTCCACTTT. Protein sequence: CASSLQGNTGNSPLHF. The chain joins TRBV5-1 to TRBJ1-6; TRBD1 matches at 7 bases. Looked up from germline, CDR1 is SGHRS and CDR2 is YFSETQ. The J segment lost 7 bases and the V segment lost 4 bases, leaving 11 bases of the junction unmatched. The CDR3 covers 16 residues.

V is TRBV9 and J is TRBJ2-2, with a possible D match to TRBD1 (6 bases). V lost 1 base and J lost 6, with 10 bases in between. This CDR3 contains 14 residues. Germline V CDR1 and CDR2: SGDLS, YYNGEE. DNA of the CDR3: TGTGCCAGCAGCGTACGGGACAAATCCGGGGAGCTGTTTTTT. Translation gives CASSVRDKSGELFF.

The chain joins TRBV5-5 to TRBJ2-1; D uncertain. V dropped 2 bases and J dropped 5 bases, with 5 bases sitting between them. Germline CDR1 SGHKS, CDR2 YYEKEE (reference sequence). The CDR3 totals 12 residues. CDR3 nucleotides: TGTGCCAGCAGCTTTTTCGACAATGAGCAGTTCTTC. Translation: CASSFFDNEQFF.

V gene TRBV2 combines with J gene TRBJ2-7, with D perhaps TRBD1 (5 bases). Trimming removed 5 bases at V and 1 base at J, with 15 bases between. The CDR3 is made up of 15 amino acids. The germline CDR1 and CDR2 sequences are SNHLY and FYNNEI. The DNA for the CDR3 is TGTGCCAGCAGTCCCCTCCCCACAGGATCCTACGAGCAGTACTTC. Encoded protein: CASSPLPTGSYEQYF. Based on the CDR3 plus reference TRBV2 and TRBJ2-7, the full variable domain is EPEVTQTPSHQVTQMGQEVILRCVPISNHLYFYWYRQILGQKVEFLVSFYNNEISEKSEIFDDQFSVERPDGSNFTLKIRSTKLEDSAMYFCASSPLPTGSYEQYFGPGTRLTVT.

The chain employs TRBV27 and TRBJ2-2; weak D call: TRBD1 (6 bases). From germline, CDR1 is MNHEY and CDR2 SMNVEV (reference sequence). The V end was cut by 4 bases, the J end by 4 bases, with 13 bases between. CDR3 length equals 15 residues. This CDR3 reads CASSSQGQSTGELFF. The CDR3 DNA sequence: TGTGCCAGCAGTTCACAGGGTCAGAGCACCGGGGAGCTGTTTTTT.

The chain recombines TRBV2 with TRBJ1-1; perhaps TRBD1 as D (5 bases). Trimming took 4 bases from V and 7 from J, leaving 16 bases between them. The CDR3 spans 14 residues. Germline lookup yields CDR1 SNHLY and CDR2 FYNNEI. The CDR3 DNA reads TGTGCCAGCAGTGGGGCCAGGGTGGGCCTTGAAGCTTTCTTT. The encoded protein is CASSGARVGLEAFF.

This chain uses TRBV27 with TRBJ1-6; no clear D. CDR3 size: 13 residues. Germline V CDR1 and CDR2: MNHEY, SMNVEV (reference sequence). Trimming left V 3 bases short and J 11 bases short, with 11 bases between. This chain's CDR3 is CASSLGGLAPLHF. For the CDR3, the DNA is TGTGCCAGCAGTTTGGGAGGCCTCGCACCCCTCCACTTT.

Only a few counts were recorded for this clone. The V gene is TRBV19, the J gene TRBJ2-7; 8 bases align to TRBD1. The trim removed 3 bases at V and 2 bases at J, leaving 9 bases unmatched. The V gene's germline CDR1 is LNHDA and CDR2 SQIVND (reference sequence). CDR3 length equals 16 residues. The CDR3 nucleotides are TGTGCCAGTAGTATGGCCCTCGGGACAGGCCCCTACGAGCAGTACTTC. It yields the protein CASSMALGTGPYEQYF.

The V gene is TRBV7-2, the J gene TRBJ2-2, with 12 bases matching TRBD2. Germline V lookup: CDR1 SGHTA, CDR2 FQGNSA. The CDR3 has 16 amino acids. With V trimmed by 5 bases and J by 3 bases, 4 bases remained unmatched. CDR3 region: CASSIRLAGDTGELFF. The CDR3 DNA reads as TGTGCCAGCAGCATCCGACTAGCGGGGGACACCGGGGAGCTGTTTTTT.

A word on this clone: A junction end diverges from the germline sequence, so it may reflect a read error. This chain connects TRBV4-3 to TRBJ2-1; D is ambiguous. This CDR3 contains 12 residues. In germline, CDR1 is LGHNA, CDR2 YSLEER. The CDR3 nucleotides read TGCGCCAGCAGCCAACACCAAACGGAGCTGTTCTTC. Protein: CASSQHQTELFF.

The rearrangement uses TRBV5-4 and TRBJ1-2; 8 bases match TRBD1. Trimming at V came to 3 bases and at J to 3 bases, leaving 7 bases not matched to a gene. CDR1 and CDR2 (germline): SGHNT, YYREEE (reference sequence). The CDR3 contains 15 residues. The CDR3 protein is CASSSQGAADYGYTF. CDR3 DNA sequence: TGTGCCAGCAGCTCCCAGGGGGCGGCGGACTATGGCTACACCTTC.